The next 6 T cell receptor beta chains were all read from a single sample in a study of early T cells in non-severe SARS-CoV-2 infection. TCRdb re-derived calls from the 5' RACE reads in MiXCR, one entry per CDR3 protein. The data show some 37,000 distinct CDR3 sequences, 8.5% to 10% seen once. The material sequenced was whole blood. These receptors came from an adult who was a healthcare worker with PCR-confirmed SARS-CoV-2 infection or an uninfected control (not recorded which).

The CDR3 protein is CASSLDRGSETQYF. The CDR3 nucleotides are TGTGCCAGCAGCTTAGACAGGGGGTCGGAGACCCAGTACTTC. V is TRBV7-3 and J is TRBJ2-5; TRBD1 matches at 9 bases. J was trimmed by 5 bases and V by 2 bases; bases with no gene match: 3. The CDR3 is 14 amino acids. Per the germline V gene, CDR1 is SGHTA and CDR2 is FQGTGA.

J is TRBJ1-1 and V is TRBV29-1; 10 nucleotides agree with TRBD1. J gave up 5 bases and V 6 bases, and 6 bases lay outside the gene matches. CDR3 length equals 13 residues. Germline CDR1 is SQVTM and CDR2 is ANQGSEA. The CDR3: CSVEGTGETEAFF. The CDR3 coding sequence is TGCAGCGTAGAGGGGACAGGGGAAACTGAAGCTTTCTTT.

This clonotype was counted at least ten times. The J gene is TRBJ2-7, the V gene TRBV7-9; 7 positions agree with TRBD1. The CDR3 totals 16 residues. Per germline, CDR1 SEHNR and CDR2 FQNEAQ (reference sequence). V shed 5 bases and J 3 bases; nucleotides not matched to a gene: 13. CDR3 sequence reads: CASSATTSGGSYEQYF. The CDR3 DNA reads as TGTGCCAGCAGCGCGACGACCTCAGGGGGTAGCTACGAGCAGTACTTC.

In this sample, this clonotype turned up a few times. V usage is TRBV4-3 and J usage is TRBJ2-2; a possible D gene is TRBD1 (6 bases). CDR1 and CDR2 (germline): LGHNA, YSLEER. V was clipped by 0 bases and J by 4 bases, with 9 bases between them. The CDR3 runs 15 residues. CDR3 amino acids: CASSQDQGPTGELFF. The CDR3 region has the DNA TGCGCCAGCAGCCAAGATCAGGGGCCCACCGGGGAGCTGTTTTTT.

The rearrangement uses TRBV29-1 and TRBJ2-7; D gene uncertain. The V gene's germline CDR1 is SQVTM and CDR2 ANQGSEA. V was cut by 0 bases and J by 7 bases, with 7 bases left in between. This CDR3 is 11 amino acids long. CDR3 nucleotide sequence: TGCAGCGTTGAAGATACGGCAGAGCAGTACTTC. Amino acids: CSVEDTAEQYF.

This clonotype was counted at least ten times. The J gene is TRBJ2-4, the V gene TRBV3-1, with a weak D call TRBD2 (5 bases). This CDR3 is 14 amino acids long. The V end was cut by 8 bases, the J end by 1 base, with 12 bases between. CDR1 and CDR2 from the germline V gene are LGHDT and YNNKEL (reference sequence). The CDR3 loop reads CASGLSLAKNIQYF. The CDR3 DNA reads TGTGCCAGCGGACTTAGCCTGGCCAAAAACATTCAGTACTTC.